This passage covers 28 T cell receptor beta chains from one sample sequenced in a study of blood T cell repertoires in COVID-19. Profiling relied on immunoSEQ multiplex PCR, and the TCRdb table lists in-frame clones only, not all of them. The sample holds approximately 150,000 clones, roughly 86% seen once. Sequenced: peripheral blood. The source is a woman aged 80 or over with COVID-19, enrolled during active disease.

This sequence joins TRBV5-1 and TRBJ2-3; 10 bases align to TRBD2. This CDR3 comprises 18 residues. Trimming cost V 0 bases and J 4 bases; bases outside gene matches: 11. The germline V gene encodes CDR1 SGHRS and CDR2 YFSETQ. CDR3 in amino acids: CASSLDGLAGGWADTQYF. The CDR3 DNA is TGCGCCAGCAGCTTGGATGGCTTAGCGGGAGGATGGGCAGATACGCAGTATTTT.

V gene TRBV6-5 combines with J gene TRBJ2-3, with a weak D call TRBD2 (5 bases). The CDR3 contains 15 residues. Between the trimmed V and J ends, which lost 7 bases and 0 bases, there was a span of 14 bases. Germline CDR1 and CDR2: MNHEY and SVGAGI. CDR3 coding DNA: TGTGCCAGCACCCCGGCAGGACTTAGCACAGATACGCAGTATTTT. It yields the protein CASTPAGLSTDTQYF.

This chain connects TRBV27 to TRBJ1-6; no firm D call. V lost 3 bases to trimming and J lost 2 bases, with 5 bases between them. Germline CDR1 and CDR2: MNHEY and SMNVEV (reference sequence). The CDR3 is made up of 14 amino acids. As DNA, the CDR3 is TGTGCCAGCAGTTTTTCCACCTATAATTCACCCCTCCACTTT. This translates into CASSFSTYNSPLHF.

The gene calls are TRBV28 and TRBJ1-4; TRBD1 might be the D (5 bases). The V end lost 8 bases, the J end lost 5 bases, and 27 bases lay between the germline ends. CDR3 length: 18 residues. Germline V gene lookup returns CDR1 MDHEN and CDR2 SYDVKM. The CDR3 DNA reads TGTGCCAGCTCCCTTTTGGGAGGCTTAGGGACTGACAATGAAAAACTGTTTTTT. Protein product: CASSLLGGLGTDNEKLFF.

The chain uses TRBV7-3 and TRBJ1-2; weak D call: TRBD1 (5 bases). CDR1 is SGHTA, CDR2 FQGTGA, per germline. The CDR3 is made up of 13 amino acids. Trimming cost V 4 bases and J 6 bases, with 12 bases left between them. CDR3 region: CASSSRQGDGYTF. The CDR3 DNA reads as TGTGCCAGCAGCTCCAGGCAGGGCGATGGCTACACCTTC. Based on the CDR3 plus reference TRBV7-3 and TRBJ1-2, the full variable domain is GAGVSQTPSNKVTEKGKYVELRCDPISGHTALYWYRQSLGQGPEFLIYFQGTGAADDSGLPNDRFFAVRPEGSVSTLKIQRTERGDSAVYLCASSSRQGDGYTFGSGTRLTVV.

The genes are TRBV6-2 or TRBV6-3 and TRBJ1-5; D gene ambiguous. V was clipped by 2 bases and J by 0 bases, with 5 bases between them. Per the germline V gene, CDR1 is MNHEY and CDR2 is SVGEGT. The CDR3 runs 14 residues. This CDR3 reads CASSYRYSNQPQHF. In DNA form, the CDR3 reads TGTGCCAGCAGTTACCGCTATAGCAATCAGCCCCAGCATTTT.

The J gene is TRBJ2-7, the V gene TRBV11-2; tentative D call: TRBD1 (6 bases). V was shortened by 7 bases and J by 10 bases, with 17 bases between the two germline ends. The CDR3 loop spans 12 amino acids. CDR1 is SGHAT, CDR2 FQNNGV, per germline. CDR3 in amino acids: CASKTQVDSQYF. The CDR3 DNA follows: TGTGCCAGCAAGACCCAAGTGGACAGCCAGTACTTC.

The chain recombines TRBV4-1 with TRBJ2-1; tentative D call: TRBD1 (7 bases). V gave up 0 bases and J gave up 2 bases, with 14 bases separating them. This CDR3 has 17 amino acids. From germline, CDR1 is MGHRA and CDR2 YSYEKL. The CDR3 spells CASSQDGGTVAYNEQFF. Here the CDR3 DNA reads TGCGCCAGCAGCCAAGACGGCGGGACAGTAGCCTACAATGAGCAGTTCTTC.

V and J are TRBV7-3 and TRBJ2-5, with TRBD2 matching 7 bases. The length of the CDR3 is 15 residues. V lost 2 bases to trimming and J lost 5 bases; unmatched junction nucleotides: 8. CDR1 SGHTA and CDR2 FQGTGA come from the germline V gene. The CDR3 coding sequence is TGTGCCAGCAGCTTAGATGGAGCGGGAAGGGAGACCCAGTACTTC. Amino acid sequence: CASSLDGAGRETQYF. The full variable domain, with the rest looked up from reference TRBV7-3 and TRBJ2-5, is GAGVSQTPSNKVTEKGKYVELRCDPISGHTALYWYRQSLGQGPEFLIYFQGTGAADDSGLPNDRFFAVRPEGSVSTLKIQRTERGDSAVYLCASSLDGAGRETQYFGPGTRLLVL.

The CDR3 spells CASSPQGDGGYTF. The CDR3, as DNA: TGTGCCAGCAGTCCACAGGGGGACGGTGGCTACACCTTC. This chain links TRBV6-6 with TRBJ1-2, with 8 bases that match TRBD1. Germline V gene data show CDR1 as MNHNY and CDR2 as SVGAGI (reference sequence). J gave up 7 bases and V 5 bases, and 6 bases lay outside the gene matches. CDR3 length equals 13 residues.

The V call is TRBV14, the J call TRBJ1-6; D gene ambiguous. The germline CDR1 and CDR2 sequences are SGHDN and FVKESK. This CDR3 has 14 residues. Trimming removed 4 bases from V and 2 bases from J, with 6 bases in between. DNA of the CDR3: TGTGCCAGCAGCCTGAGGACCTATAATTCACCCCTCCACTTT. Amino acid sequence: CASSLRTYNSPLHF.

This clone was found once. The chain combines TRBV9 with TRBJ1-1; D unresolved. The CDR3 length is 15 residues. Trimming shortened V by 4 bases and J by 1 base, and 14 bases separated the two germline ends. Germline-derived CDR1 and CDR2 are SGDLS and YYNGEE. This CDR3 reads CASSLDGRENTEAFF. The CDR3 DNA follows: TGTGCCAGCAGCCTAGACGGCCGGGAGAACACTGAAGCTTTCTTT.

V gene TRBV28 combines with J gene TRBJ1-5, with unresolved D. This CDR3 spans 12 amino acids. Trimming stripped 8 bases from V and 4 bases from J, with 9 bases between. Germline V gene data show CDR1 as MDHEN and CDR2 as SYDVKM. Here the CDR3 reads CASVRGNQPQHF. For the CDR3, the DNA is TGTGCCAGCGTCCGGGGAAATCAGCCCCAGCATTTT.

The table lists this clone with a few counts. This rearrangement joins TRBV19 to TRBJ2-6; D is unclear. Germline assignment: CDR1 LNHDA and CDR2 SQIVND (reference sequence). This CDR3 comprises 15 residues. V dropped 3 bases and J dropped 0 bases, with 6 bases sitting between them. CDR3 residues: CASSIEVSGANVLTF. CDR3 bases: TGTGCCAGTAGTATTGAGGTCTCTGGGGCCAACGTCCTGACTTTC. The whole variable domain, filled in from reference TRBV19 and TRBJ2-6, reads DGGITQSPKYLFRKEGQNVTLSCEQNLNHDAMYWYRQDPGQGLRLIYYSQIVNDFQKGDIAEGYSVSREKKESFPLTVTSAQKNPTAFYLCASSIEVSGANVLTFGAGSRLTVL.

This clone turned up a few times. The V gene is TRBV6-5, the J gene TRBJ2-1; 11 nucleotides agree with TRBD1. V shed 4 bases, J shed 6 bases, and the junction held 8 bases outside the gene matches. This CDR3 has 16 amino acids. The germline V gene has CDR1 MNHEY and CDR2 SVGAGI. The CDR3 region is CASSSITGTGGNEQFF. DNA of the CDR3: TGTGCCAGCAGTTCTATTACCGGGACAGGGGGCAATGAGCAGTTCTTC.

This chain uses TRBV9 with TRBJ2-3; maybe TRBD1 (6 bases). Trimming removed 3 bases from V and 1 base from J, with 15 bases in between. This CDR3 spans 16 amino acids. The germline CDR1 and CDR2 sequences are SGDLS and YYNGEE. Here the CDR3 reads CASSAFPRTGTDTQYF. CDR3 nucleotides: TGTGCCAGCAGCGCGTTCCCGCGGACAGGCACAGATACGCAGTATTTT.

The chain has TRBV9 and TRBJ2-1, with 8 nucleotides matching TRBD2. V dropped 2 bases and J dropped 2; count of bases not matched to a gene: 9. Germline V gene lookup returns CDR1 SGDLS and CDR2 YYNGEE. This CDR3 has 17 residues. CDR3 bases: TGTGCCAGCAGCGTGAGGGCGGGAGGAACTCCCTACAATGAGCAGTTCTTC. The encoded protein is CASSVRAGGTPYNEQFF.

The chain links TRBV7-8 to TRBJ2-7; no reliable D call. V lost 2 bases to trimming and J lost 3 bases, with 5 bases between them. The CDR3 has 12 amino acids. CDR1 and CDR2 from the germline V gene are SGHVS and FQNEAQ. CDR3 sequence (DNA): TGTGCCAGCAGCTTAAATCTCTACGAGCAGTACTTC. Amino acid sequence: CASSLNLYEQYF.

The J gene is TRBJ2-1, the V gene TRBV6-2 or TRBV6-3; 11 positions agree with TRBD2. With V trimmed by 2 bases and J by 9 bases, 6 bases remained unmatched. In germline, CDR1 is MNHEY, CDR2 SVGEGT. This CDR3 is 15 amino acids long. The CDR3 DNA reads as TGTGCCAGCAGTTACCCAGGGACTAGCGGAGGTGAGCAGTTCTTC. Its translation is CASSYPGTSGGEQFF.

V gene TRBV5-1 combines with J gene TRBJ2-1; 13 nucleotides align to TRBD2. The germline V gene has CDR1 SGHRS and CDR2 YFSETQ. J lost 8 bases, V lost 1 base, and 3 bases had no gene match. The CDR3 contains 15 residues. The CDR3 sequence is CASSLWGTSGDEQFF. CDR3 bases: TGCGCCAGCAGCTTGTGGGGGACTAGCGGGGATGAGCAGTTCTTC.

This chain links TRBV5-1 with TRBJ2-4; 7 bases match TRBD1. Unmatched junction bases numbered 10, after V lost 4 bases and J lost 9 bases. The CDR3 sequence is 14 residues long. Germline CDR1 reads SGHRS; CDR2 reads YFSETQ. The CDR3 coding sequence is TGCGCCAGCAGCGTGGGGACAGTGGATCGCATTCAGTACTTC. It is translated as CASSVGTVDRIQYF.

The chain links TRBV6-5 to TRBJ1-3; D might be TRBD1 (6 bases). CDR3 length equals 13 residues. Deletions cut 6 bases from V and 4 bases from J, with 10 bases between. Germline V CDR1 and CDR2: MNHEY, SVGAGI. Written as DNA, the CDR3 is TGTGCCAGCAGGGGGACATCAGGAAACACCATATATTTT. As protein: CASRGTSGNTIYF.

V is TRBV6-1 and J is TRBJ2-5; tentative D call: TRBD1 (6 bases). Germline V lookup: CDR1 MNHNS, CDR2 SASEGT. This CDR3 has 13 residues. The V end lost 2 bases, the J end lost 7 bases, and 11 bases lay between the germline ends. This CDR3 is CASSEQGSGTQYF. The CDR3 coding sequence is TGTGCCAGCAGTGAACAGGGGTCGGGGACCCAGTACTTC.

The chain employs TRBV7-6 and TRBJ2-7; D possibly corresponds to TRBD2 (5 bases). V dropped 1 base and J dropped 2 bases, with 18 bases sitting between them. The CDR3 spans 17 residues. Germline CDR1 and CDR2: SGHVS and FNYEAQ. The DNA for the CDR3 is TGTGCCAGCAGCTTAGTAGGCGTCGGGGTGAGTCCCTACGAGCAGTACTTC. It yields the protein CASSLVGVGVSPYEQYF.

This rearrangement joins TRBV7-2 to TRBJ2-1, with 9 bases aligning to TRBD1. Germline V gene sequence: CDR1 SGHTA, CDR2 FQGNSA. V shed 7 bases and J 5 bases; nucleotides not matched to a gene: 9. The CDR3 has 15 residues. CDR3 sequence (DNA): TGTGCCAGCACCGGGACAGGGTTTGGGAACAATGAGCAGTTCTTC. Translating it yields CASTGTGFGNNEQFF.

The CDR3 spells CASSGRGGSYEQYF. The CDR3 nucleotides read TGTGCCAGCAGCGGCAGGGGAGGGTCCTACGAGCAGTACTTC. The genes are TRBV11-1 and TRBJ2-7, with a tentative D call TRBD2 (7 bases). The CDR3 is 14 amino acids. CDR1 and CDR2 (germline): SGHAT, FQDESV (reference sequence). V was clipped by 5 bases and J by 1 base, with 12 bases between them.

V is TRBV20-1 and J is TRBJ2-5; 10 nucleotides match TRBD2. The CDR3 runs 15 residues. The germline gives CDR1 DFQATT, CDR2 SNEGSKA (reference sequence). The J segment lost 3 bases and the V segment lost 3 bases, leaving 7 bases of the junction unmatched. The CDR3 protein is CSASPSGSREETQYF. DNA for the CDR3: TGCAGTGCTAGTCCTAGCGGGAGCCGGGAAGAGACCCAGTACTTC.

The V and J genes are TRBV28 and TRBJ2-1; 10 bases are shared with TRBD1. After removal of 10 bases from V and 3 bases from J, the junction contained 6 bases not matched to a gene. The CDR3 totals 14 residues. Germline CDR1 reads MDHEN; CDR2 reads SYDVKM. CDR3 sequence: CAIRQGASYNEQFF. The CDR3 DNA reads TGTGCCATCCGACAGGGGGCGAGCTACAATGAGCAGTTCTTC. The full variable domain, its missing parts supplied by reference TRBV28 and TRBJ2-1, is DVKVTQSSRYLVKRTGEKVFLECVQDMDHENMFWYRQDPGLGLRLIYFSYDVKMKEKGDIPEGYSVSREKKERFSLILESASTNQTSMYLCAIRQGASYNEQFFGPGTRLTVL.